The source of this TCR beta chain is a study of OX40 agonist ivuxolimab in advanced cancers. Across the study: Intravenous ivuxolimab was administered to patients every 2 weeks at 0.01 to 10 mg/kg. The mean age was approximately 60 years, ranging from about 20 to 79, with more than 70% of participants male.

Germline CDR1 is KGHSH and CDR2 is LQKENI. The CDR3 is 14 amino acids. The V end was cut by 7 bases, the J end by 0 bases, with 9 bases between. Assay used: immunoSEQ multiplex PCR; TCRdb lists only in-frame clones, some missing. Of more than 75,000 clones in the sample, around 86% were seen once. The sample here was CD4+ or CD8+ T cells sorted from blood, taken in a trial of the OX40 agonist ivuxolimab. The receptor was derived from an adult with an advanced solid tumor such as melanoma, head and neck, liver or kidney cancer. This rearrangement joins TRBV18 to TRBJ1-4; no clear D gene. The CDR3 DNA sequence: TGTGCCAGCTTGCCGCGTGCAACTAATGAAAAACTGTTTTTT. Protein: CASLPRATNEKLFF.